Following are 21 T cell receptor beta chains from one sample sequenced in a study of PD-1 blockade in classical Hodgkin lymphoma. Clones were sequenced by immunoSEQ multiplex PCR, and TCRdb holds only the in-frame ones, with some missing. This sample carries about 46,000 clones, around 70% of them seen once, and the ten largest clones take 9.5% to 11%. There was relapse after autologous stem cell transplantation in every patient, and there was variation in brentuximab vedotin exposure. Sample: peripheral blood mononuclear cells (PBMCs), taken at baseline. The source is a human donor with classical Hodgkin lymphoma.

The chain recombines TRBV6-1 with TRBJ1-1; D possibly corresponds to TRBD1 (6 bases). The CDR3 totals 12 residues. Germline-derived CDR1 and CDR2 are MNHNS and SASEGT. V lost 8 bases, J lost 3 bases, and 10 bases lay in between. CDR3 loop: CASGGGHTEAFF. Written as DNA, the CDR3 is TGTGCCAGCGGGGGGGGGCACACTGAAGCTTTCTTT.

CDR3 DNA sequence: TGTGCCTGTGACAGTGGCGGCTACACCTTC. It encodes CACDSGGYTF. The chain combines TRBV30 with TRBJ1-2; D is possibly TRBD1 (5 bases). Trimming stripped 6 bases from V and 8 bases from J, with 10 bases between. The length of the CDR3 is 10 residues. Germline V gives CDR1 GTSNPN, CDR2 SVGIG (reference sequence).

The V call is TRBV19, the J call TRBJ1-4; the D is unclear. This CDR3 has 16 residues. The germline gives CDR1 LNHDA, CDR2 SQIVND (reference sequence). V was clipped by 0 bases and J by 4 bases, with 12 bases between them. The CDR3 sequence: CASSIDRGRYNEKLFF. As DNA, the CDR3 is TGTGCCAGTAGTATAGATCGTGGGCGGTATAATGAAAAACTGTTTTTT.

The chain employs TRBV6-1 and TRBJ1-2; D is unclear. Trimming took off 0 bases at V and 0 bases at J, with 14 bases between the two ends. This CDR3 contains 17 residues. Germline V gene data show CDR1 as MNHNS and CDR2 as SASEGT. The CDR3 protein is CASSEAAGILSNYGYTF. For the CDR3, the DNA is TGTGCCAGCAGTGAAGCGGCAGGCATCCTATCTAACTATGGCTACACCTTC.

CDR3 nucleotide sequence: TGTGCCAGTAGTGTCGGGACTAGCGGCTACAATGAGCAGTTCTTC. Residues: CASSVGTSGYNEQFF. The V and J genes are TRBV19 and TRBJ2-1; TRBD2 agrees at 11 bases. V shed 5 bases and J 3 bases; nucleotides not matched to a gene: 3. The CDR3 is made up of 15 amino acids. CDR1 and CDR2 (germline): LNHDA, SQIVND (reference sequence).

This clone was seen only a few times. The chain is built from TRBV6-5 and TRBJ2-2, with D tentatively TRBD1 or TRBD2 (5 bases each). V shed 2 bases and J shed 5 bases, with 6 bases lying between them. Germline values: CDR1 MNHEY, CDR2 SVGAGI. The CDR3 sequence is 13 residues long. The CDR3 DNA follows: TGTGCCAGCAGTTACGGGGGAACCGGGGAGCTGTTTTTT. It is translated as CASSYGGTGELFF.

Only one count was recorded for this clone. The chain carries TRBV11-3 and TRBJ2-7; 8 positions agree with TRBD2. This CDR3 spans 14 amino acids. The V gene's germline CDR1 is SGHNT and CDR2 YENEEA. The CDR3, as DNA: TGTGCAAACCGGCGCGGGAGGTATGTCTACGAGCAGTACTTC. It specifies CANRRGRYVYEQYF.

This sequence joins TRBV7-6 and TRBJ2-4; 8 bases line up with TRBD1. V dropped 1 base and J dropped 8; count of bases not matched to a gene: 7. This CDR3 is 15 amino acids long. Germline lookup yields CDR1 SGHVS and CDR2 FNYEAQ. The CDR3 protein is CASSLVAGGSDIQYF. The DNA for the CDR3 is TGTGCCAGCAGCTTAGTGGCAGGGGGCTCGGACATTCAGTACTTC.

The chain combines TRBV5-1 with TRBJ2-1; tentatively, D is TRBD1 (5 bases). With 7 bases removed from V and 7 bases from J, the gap between germline ends came to 21 bases. This CDR3 spans 15 amino acids. Germline CDR1 reads SGHRS; CDR2 reads YFSETQ. CDR3 loop: CASAGLTAPRNEQFF. The CDR3 coding sequence is TGCGCCAGCGCAGGGTTAACCGCTCCTAGGAATGAGCAGTTCTTC.

The chain links TRBV2 to TRBJ1-1; D may be TRBD1 (6 bases). Germline CDR1 is SNHLY and CDR2 is FYNNEI. CDR3 length: 14 amino acids. With 5 bases removed from V and 1 base from J, the gap between germline ends came to 11 bases. The CDR3 spells CASSSTGTNTEAFF. CDR3 coding DNA: TGTGCCAGCAGTTCGACAGGTACGAACACTGAAGCTTTCTTT.

A single count supports this clone. The chain employs TRBV11-2 and TRBJ1-5; D remains ambiguous. The V gene lost 1 base and the J gene lost 4 bases, with 5 bases spanning the gap. This CDR3 has 13 residues. The germline V gene encodes CDR1 SGHAT and CDR2 FQNNGV. The DNA for the CDR3 is TGTGCCAGCAGCTTAGCTAGAAATCAGCCCCAGCATTTT. Its translation is CASSLARNQPQHF.

The chain recombines TRBV11-3 with TRBJ2-1, with 8 bases identical to TRBD2. This CDR3 has 13 amino acids. The V gene end was trimmed by 8 bases and the J gene end by 3 bases; junction bases not matched to a gene: 3. Germline V gives CDR1 SGHNT, CDR2 YENEEA. Written as DNA, the CDR3 is TGTGCCAGCGGGCGGGAGGTCTACAATGAGCAGTTCTTC. Its protein is CASGREVYNEQFF.

The chain is built from TRBV5-6 and TRBJ1-1, with 7 bases fitting TRBD1. Germline V lookup: CDR1 SGHDT, CDR2 YYEEEE. The CDR3 length is 13 residues. The V segment lost 6 bases and the J segment 4 bases; nucleotides outside the gene matches: 6. CDR3 amino acids: CASTMDRFTEAFF. DNA for the CDR3: TGTGCCAGCACCATGGACAGGTTCACTGAAGCTTTCTTT.

This clone has only a few counts. The chain couples TRBV28 to TRBJ2-7; perhaps D is TRBD1 or TRBD2 (5 bases each). The V and J ends lost 5 bases and 0 bases respectively, with 14 bases between them. The CDR3 totals 15 residues. The germline gives CDR1 MDHEN, CDR2 SYDVKM. The CDR3 reads CASSPGTLSSYEQYF. The CDR3, as DNA: TGTGCCAGCAGTCCCGGGACCCTGAGCTCCTACGAGCAGTACTTC.

The chain is built from TRBV5-8 and TRBJ2-5; no clear D. V shed 4 bases and J shed 4 bases, with 5 bases lying between them. Germline V CDR1 and CDR2: SGHTS, YDEGEE. CDR3 length: 11 amino acids. For the CDR3, the DNA is TGTGCCAGCAGCACCCTAGAGACCCAGTACTTC. Translated: CASSTLETQYF.

The genes are TRBV30 and TRBJ1-4, with D possibly TRBD1 on 5 matching bases. Germline CDR1 and CDR2: GTSNPN and SVGIG (reference sequence). The V end lost 4 bases, the J end lost 7 bases, and 19 bases lay between the germline ends. This CDR3 is 15 amino acids long. Here the CDR3 reads CAWTRGGAVGEKLFF. The CDR3 coding sequence is TGTGCCTGGACCCGCGGAGGGGCAGTGGGTGAAAAACTGTTTTTT.

The chain couples TRBV11-3 to TRBJ2-7; 7 bases map to TRBD2. CDR1 is SGHNT and CDR2 is YENEEA in the germline V gene. Germline trimming cut 2 bases from V and 2 bases from J; bases unmatched to any gene: 6. CDR3 size: 15 residues. The CDR3 DNA sequence: TGTGCCAGCAGCTTAACCGTGGGGGGGACCTACGAGCAGTACTTC. This sequence encodes CASSLTVGGTYEQYF.

The J gene is TRBJ2-1, the V gene TRBV7-8; D is unresolved. V was cut by 1 base and J by 0 bases, with 7 bases left in between. The germline V gene encodes CDR1 SGHVS and CDR2 FQNEAQ. This CDR3 spans 15 amino acids. The DNA of the CDR3 is TGTGCCAGCAGCTTAGTAGAATTCTCCTACAATGAGCAGTTCTTC. It encodes CASSLVEFSYNEQFF.

The chain couples TRBV5-1 to TRBJ1-1, with TRBD1 as a possible D gene (5 bases). Trimming left V 7 bases short and J 7 bases short, with 11 bases between. Per germline, CDR1 SGHRS and CDR2 YFSETQ. CDR3 size: 11 residues. The CDR3 here is CASRDSLEAFF. The CDR3 DNA reads TGCGCCAGCCGCGACAGTCTTGAAGCTTTCTTT.

This clone has only a few counts. The chain carries TRBV6-1 and TRBJ2-2; D may be TRBD2 (5 bases). The V end was cut by 5 bases, the J end by 7 bases, with 11 bases between. Germline lookup yields CDR1 MNHNS and CDR2 SASEGT. This CDR3 is built from 13 residues. Written as DNA, the CDR3 is TGTGCCAGCAGTTTAGTAGAGGGCGGGGAGCTGTTTTTT. Translated, it gives CASSLVEGGELFF.

This chain connects TRBV11-2 to TRBJ1-4, with D possibly TRBD1 on 5 matching bases. The germline V gene has CDR1 SGHAT and CDR2 FQNNGV. The CDR3 has 14 amino acids. Trimming stripped 4 bases from V and 0 bases from J, with 6 bases between. The CDR3 loop reads CASSSTATNEKLFF. The CDR3 nucleotides are TGTGCCAGCAGCTCGACAGCAACTAATGAAAAACTGTTTTTT.